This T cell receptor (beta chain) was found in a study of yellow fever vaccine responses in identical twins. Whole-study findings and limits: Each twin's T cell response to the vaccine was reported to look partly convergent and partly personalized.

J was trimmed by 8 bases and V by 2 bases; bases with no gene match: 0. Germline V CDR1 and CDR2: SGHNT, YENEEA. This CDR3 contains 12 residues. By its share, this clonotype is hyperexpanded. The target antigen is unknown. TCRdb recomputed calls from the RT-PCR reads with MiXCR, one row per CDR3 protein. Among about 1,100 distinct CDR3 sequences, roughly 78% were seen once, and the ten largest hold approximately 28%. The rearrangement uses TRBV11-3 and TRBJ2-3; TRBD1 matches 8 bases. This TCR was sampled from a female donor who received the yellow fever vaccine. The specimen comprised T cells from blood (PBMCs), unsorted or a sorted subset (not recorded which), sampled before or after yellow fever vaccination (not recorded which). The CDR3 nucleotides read TGTGCCAGCAGCTTACAGGGGGCTACGCAGTATTTT. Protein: CASSLQGATQYF.